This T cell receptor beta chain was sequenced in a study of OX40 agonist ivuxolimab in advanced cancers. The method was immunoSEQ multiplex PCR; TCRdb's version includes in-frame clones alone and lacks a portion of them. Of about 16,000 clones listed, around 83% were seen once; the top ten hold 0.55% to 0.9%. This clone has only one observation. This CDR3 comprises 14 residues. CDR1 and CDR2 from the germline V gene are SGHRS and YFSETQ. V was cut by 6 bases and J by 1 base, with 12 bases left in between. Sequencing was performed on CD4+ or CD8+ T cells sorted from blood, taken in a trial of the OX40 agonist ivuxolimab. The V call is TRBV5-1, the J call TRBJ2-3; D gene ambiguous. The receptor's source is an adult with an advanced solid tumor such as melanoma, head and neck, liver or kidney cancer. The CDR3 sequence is CASTSVVGTDTQYF. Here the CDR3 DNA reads TGCGCCAGCACTAGTGTGGTGGGCACAGATACGCAGTATTTT. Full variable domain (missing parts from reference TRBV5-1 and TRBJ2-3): KAGVTQTPRYLIKTRGQQVTLSCSPISGHRSVSWYQQTPGQGLQFLFEYFSETQRNKGNFPGRFSGRQFSNSRSEMNVSTLELGDSALYLCASTSVVGTDTQYFGPGTRLTVL.